The rows below give T cell receptor beta chains drawn from one sample of a study of blood T cell repertoires in COVID-19. Repertoires were generated with immunoSEQ multiplex PCR, while TCRdb's copy carries only in-frame clones and drops some. Of more than 100,000 clones in the sample, roughly 84% were seen once. What was sequenced was peripheral blood. Source of these receptors: a woman between 25 and 40 years old who had recovered from COVID-19. CDR3s include the opening cysteine and the closing phenylalanine or tryptophan. A D gene is named only where the DNA matches it firmly. For some rows the clone size is stated as once, few or many, or as a class when expanded; others skip it.

J: TRBJ2-7
size: once
D: TRBD2
V: TRBV6-5
CDR3: CASRGAGASYEQYF
DNA: TGTGCCAGCAGGGGAGCGGGGGCCTCCTACGAGCAGTACTTC

J: TRBJ1-1
size: -
D: -
V: TRBV11-2
CDR3: CASSLISGPNTEAFF
DNA: TGTGCCAGCAGCTTAATTTCAGGCCCGAACACTGAAGCTTTCTTT

J: TRBJ2-5
size: -
D: TRBD2
V: TRBV7-6
CDR3: CASSWTSGSQETQYF
DNA: TGTGCCAGCAGCTGGACTAGCGGGAGCCAAGAGACCCAGTACTTC

J: TRBJ1-3
size: -
D: -
V: TRBV4-1
CDR3: CASSQGADSGNTIYF
DNA: TGCGCCAGCAGCCAAGGGGCAGACTCTGGAAACACCATATATTTT

J: TRBJ2-7
size: -
D: -
V: TRBV28
CDR3: CASRSQYYEQYF
DNA: TGTGCCAGCAGGTCTCAGTACTACGAGCAGTACTTC

J: TRBJ2-1
size: -
D: TRBD2
V: TRBV14
CDR3: CASSQDPAGGPPYNEQFF
DNA: TGTGCCAGCAGCCAAGATCCGGCGGGGGGTCCCCCCTACAATGAGCAGTTCTTC

J: TRBJ1-6
size: -
D: -
V: TRBV7-8
CDR3: CASSPDYRDPLHF
DNA: TGTGCCAGCAGCCCTGATTACAGGGATCCCCTCCACTTT

J: TRBJ2-1
size: -
D: TRBD1
V: TRBV30
CDR3: CAWDRGTYNEQFF
DNA: TGTGCCTGGGACAGGGGAACCTACAATGAGCAGTTCTTC

J: TRBJ1-5
size: few
D: -
V: TRBV2
CDR3: CASSAEAQDTYSNQPQHF
DNA: TGTGCCAGCAGTGCGGAAGCACAGGACACTTATAGCAATCAGCCCCAGCATTTT

J: TRBJ1-2
size: few
D: -
V: TRBV18
CDR3: CASSPQRGTTLQDYGYTF
DNA: TGTGCCAGCTCACCTCAGAGGGGGACTACCCTCCAGGACTATGGCTACACCTTC

J: TRBJ1-3
size: -
D: -
V: TRBV29-1
CDR3: CSVEDPVNTIYF
DNA: TGCAGCGTTGAAGATCCGGTAAACACCATATATTTT

J: TRBJ2-2
size: -
D: TRBD2
V: TRBV12-5
CDR3: CASGLRGSTGELFF
DNA: TGTGCTAGTGGTTTGCGCGGGAGCACCGGGGAGCTGTTTTTT

J: TRBJ1-3
size: -
D: -
V: TRBV6-6
CDR3: CASSRTGNGNTIYF
DNA: TGTGCCAGCAGTAGGACCGGGAATGGAAACACCATATATTTT

J: TRBJ2-2
size: few
D: -
V: TRBV5-1
CDR3: CASSLVQGIGELFF
DNA: TGCGCCAGCAGCTTGGTTCAGGGAATCGGGGAGCTGTTTTTT

J: TRBJ1-2
size: -
D: TRBD1
V: TRBV7-9
CDR3: CASSSGTGGSYTF
DNA: TGTGCCAGCAGCAGCGGGACAGGGGGCAGCTACACCTTC

J: TRBJ2-6
size: -
D: -
V: TRBV3-1/TRBV3-2
CDR3: CASSTGFSGANVLTF
DNA: TGTGCCAGCAGCACAGGGTTCTCTGGGGCCAACGTCCTGACTTTC

J: TRBJ2-7
size: -
D: TRBD1
V: TRBV7-9
CDR3: CASSLGTGYNEQYF
DNA: TGTGCCAGCAGCTTAGGGACAGGGTACAACGAGCAGTACTTC

J: TRBJ2-7
size: -
D: -
V: TRBV19
CDR3: CASTPTVGYEQYF
DNA: TGTGCCAGTACCCCTACAGTCGGCTACGAGCAGTACTTC

J: TRBJ2-7
size: -
D: -
V: TRBV5-8
CDR3: CASTPRGIRYEQYF
DNA: TGTGCCAGCACCCCCCGGGGGATCCGGTACGAGCAGTACTTC

J: TRBJ1-1
size: -
D: -
V: TRBV13
CDR3: CASSRTEGRETEAFF
DNA: TGTGCCAGCAGTCGTACCGAGGGTAGGGAGACTGAAGCTTTCTTT

J: TRBJ2-5
size: -
D: TRBD2
V: TRBV12-3/TRBV12-4
CDR3: CASSGGGGETQYF
DNA: TGTGCCAGCAGCGGCGGGGGAGGGGAGACCCAGTACTTC

J: TRBJ1-2
size: few
D: TRBD1
V: TRBV11-2
CDR3: CASSEQGAYGYTF
DNA: TGTGCCAGCAGCGAACAGGGGGCTTATGGCTACACCTTC

J: TRBJ1-1
size: -
D: TRBD1
V: TRBV5-5
CDR3: CASSGGGTGSTEAFF
DNA: TGTGCCAGCAGCGGGGGCGGGACAGGGTCCACTGAAGCTTTCTTT

J: TRBJ1-1
size: -
D: -
V: TRBV5-1
CDR3: CASSLGGSTGVTEAFF
DNA: TGCGCCAGCAGCTTAGGTGGCTCCACGGGGGTCACTGAAGCTTTCTTT

J: TRBJ1-1
size: -
D: -
V: TRBV28
CDR3: CASRAPEGLNTEAFF
DNA: TGTGCCAGCAGAGCACCCGAGGGTTTGAACACTGAAGCTTTCTTT

J: TRBJ1-2
size: -
D: TRBD1
V: TRBV4-2
CDR3: CASSQGGQSYGYTF
DNA: TGTGCCAGCAGCCAAGGGGGACAGAGCTATGGCTACACCTTC

J: TRBJ2-7
size: -
D: TRBD1
V: TRBV28
CDR3: CASSVSTGYEQYF
DNA: TGTGCCAGCAGTGTCTCGACAGGGTACGAGCAGTACTTC

J: TRBJ1-5
size: -
D: -
V: TRBV18
CDR3: CASSPTENQPQHF
DNA: TGTGCCAGCTCACCGACGGAGAATCAGCCCCAGCATTTT

J: TRBJ2-5
size: -
D: TRBD2
V: TRBV5-4
CDR3: CASSLDGTSGSKTQYF
DNA: TGTGCCAGCAGCCTGGACGGGACTAGCGGTTCGAAGACCCAGTACTTC

J: TRBJ2-5
size: -
D: -
V: TRBV7-2
CDR3: CASTSSRVETQYF
DNA: TGTGCCAGCACTAGCTCTCGGGTAGAGACCCAGTACTTC

J: TRBJ1-1
size: -
D: -
V: TRBV19
CDR3: CASNGTPLTEAFF
DNA: TGTGCCAGTAACGGGACACCCCTCACTGAAGCTTTCTTT

J: TRBJ2-2
size: -
D: -
V: TRBV5-8
CDR3: CASSLRSGYTGELFF
DNA: TGTGCCAGCAGCTTGCGCAGCGGGTACACCGGGGAGCTGTTTTTT

J: TRBJ2-2
size: -
D: TRBD2
V: TRBV6-2/TRBV6-3
CDR3: CASSYSGLAGGTGELFF
DNA: TGTGCCAGCAGTTACTCAGGCCTTGCGGGAGGGACCGGGGAGCTGTTTTTT

J: TRBJ1-2
size: once
D: TRBD1
V: TRBV7-6
CDR3: CASSFGQADYGYTF
DNA: TGTGCCAGCAGCTTCGGACAGGCGGATTATGGCTACACCTTC

J: TRBJ1-1
size: -
D: -
V: TRBV5-1
CDR3: CASSFRTDTKNTEAFF
DNA: TGCGCCAGCAGCTTCCGTACTGACACCAAGAACACTGAAGCTTTCTTT

J: TRBJ1-4
size: -
D: -
V: TRBV28
CDR3: CASSYHYGGLTTNEKLFF
DNA: TGTGCCAGCAGTTACCATTACGGGGGTCTCACAACTAATGAAAAACTGTTTTTT

J: TRBJ1-5
size: -
D: -
V: TRBV7-8
CDR3: CASSLAHVGEDQPQHF
DNA: TGTGCCAGCAGTTTAGCACATGTTGGGGAGGATCAGCCCCAGCATTTT

J: TRBJ1-1
size: -
D: -
V: TRBV5-1
CDR3: CASSLVSPLQGWGMNTEAFF
DNA: TGCGCCAGCAGCTTGGTCTCCCCGCTTCAGGGTTGGGGCATGAACACTGAAGCTTTCTTT

J: TRBJ2-2
size: -
D: TRBD2
V: TRBV9
CDR3: CASSQRGLGTGELFF
DNA: TGTGCCAGCAGCCAGCGGGGACTAGGCACCGGGGAGCTGTTTTTT

J: TRBJ2-2
size: -
D: TRBD1
V: TRBV7-9
CDR3: CASSLYRGRPGELFF
DNA: TGTGCCAGCAGCTTATACAGGGGGCGCCCCGGGGAGCTGTTTTTT

J: TRBJ2-1
size: -
D: -
V: TRBV7-8
CDR3: CASSSTVSDEQFF
DNA: TGTGCCAGCAGCTCGACTGTCAGCGATGAGCAGTTCTTC

J: TRBJ2-1
size: -
D: TRBD2
V: TRBV10-2
CDR3: CASTGLAGPGSYNEQFF
DNA: TGCGCCAGCACTGGACTAGCGGGGCCGGGGTCCTACAATGAGCAGTTCTTC

J: TRBJ2-6
size: -
D: -
V: TRBV19
CDR3: CAISSGANVLTF
DNA: TGTGCCATTTCTTCTGGGGCCAACGTCCTGACTTTC

J: TRBJ1-2
size: -
D: -
V: TRBV27
CDR3: CASSLRGGYGYTF
DNA: TGTGCCAGCAGTTTACGGGGGGGCTATGGCTACACCTTC

J: TRBJ1-4
size: once
D: TRBD1
V: TRBV19
CDR3: CASSSTGGRTNEKLFF
DNA: TGTGCCAGTAGCAGTACAGGGGGAAGAACTAATGAAAAACTGTTTTTT

J: TRBJ2-1
size: -
D: TRBD2
V: TRBV28
CDR3: CASRPTSGGHNEQFF
DNA: TGTGCCAGCAGACCGACTAGCGGGGGGCATAATGAGCAGTTCTTC

J: TRBJ2-1
size: -
D: TRBD2
V: TRBV19
CDR3: CASTWSGGSSYNEQFF
DNA: TGTGCCAGTACTTGGTCCGGCGGGAGCTCCTACAATGAGCAGTTCTTC